What follows describes a single T cell receptor (beta chain). No antigen is known for it. TCRdb independently ran MiXCR on the RT-PCR reads; one entry per CDR3 protein. This sample yields over 750,000 distinct CDR3 sequences, of which roughly 20% are seen a single time; about a tenth belongs to the top ten. This sample is part of a study of response to subunit inactivated influenza vaccine. Study-level findings and limits: The authors offered the suggestion that each seasonal influenza vaccination recruits few new T cells.

The sequences come from PBMCs from blood, collected approximately 5 days after vaccination. This receptor was obtained from a man in his forties or fifties who received an inactivated influenza vaccine.

CDR3 DNA sequence: TGTGCCAGCGCACCCGGGGGAGGGTTACTCACAGATACGCAGTATTTT. It encodes CASAPGGGLLTDTQYF. V gene TRBV28 combines with J gene TRBJ2-3, with 7 positions matching TRBD2. J gave up 2 bases and V 8 bases, and 13 bases lay outside the gene matches. CDR1 is MDHEN and CDR2 is SYDVKM in the germline V gene. This CDR3 contains 16 residues.